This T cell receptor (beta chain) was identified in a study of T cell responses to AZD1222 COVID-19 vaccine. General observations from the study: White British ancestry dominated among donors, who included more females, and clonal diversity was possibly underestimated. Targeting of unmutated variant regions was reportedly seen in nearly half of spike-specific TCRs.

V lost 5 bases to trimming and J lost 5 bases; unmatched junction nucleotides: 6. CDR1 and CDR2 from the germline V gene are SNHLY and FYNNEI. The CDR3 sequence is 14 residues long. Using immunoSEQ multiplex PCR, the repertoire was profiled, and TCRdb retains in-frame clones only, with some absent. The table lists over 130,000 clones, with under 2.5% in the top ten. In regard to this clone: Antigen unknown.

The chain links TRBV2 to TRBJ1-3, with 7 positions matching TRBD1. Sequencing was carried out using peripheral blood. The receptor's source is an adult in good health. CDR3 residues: CASSSGTDRNTIYF. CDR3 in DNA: TGTGCCAGCAGTTCCGGGACAGACAGAAACACCATATATTTT.